The 6 T cell receptor beta chains below come from one sample, sequenced in a study of shared T cell receptors in the human thymus. Profiling relied on immunoSEQ multiplex PCR, and the TCRdb table lists in-frame clones only, not all of them. The repertoire consists of hundreds of thousands of clones, with roughly 90% occurring once and the leading ten covering 0.008% to 0.011%. These data were also reused for a study on human thymus T cells.

The specimen sequenced was thymocytes. The receptors shown here come from a boy younger than two with a congenital heart defect.

The chain uses TRBV4-3 and TRBJ2-7; 8 bases agree with TRBD2. V dropped 0 bases and J dropped 3; count of bases not matched to a gene: 7. The CDR3 is 16 amino acids. In germline, CDR1 is LGHNA, CDR2 YSLEER. This CDR3 reads CASSQDYPSGYYEQYF. CDR3 sequence (DNA): TGCGCCAGCAGCCAAGATTATCCTAGCGGGTACTACGAGCAGTACTTC.

This clone was seen just once. The chain recombines TRBV25-1 with TRBJ2-7; perhaps TRBD2 as D (6 bases). The CDR3 totals 13 residues. Per germline, CDR1 MGHDK and CDR2 SYGVNS. V dropped 5 bases and J dropped 4 bases, with 12 bases sitting between them. The CDR3 DNA follows: TGTGCCAGCAGTAACGGACTAATGTACGAGCAGTACTTC. This codes for CASSNGLMYEQYF.

The chain employs TRBV6-5 and TRBJ2-7, with D tentatively TRBD2 (6 bases). Germline V gene data show CDR1 as MNHEY and CDR2 as SVGAGI. V gave up 4 bases and J gave up 6 bases, with 19 bases separating them. The CDR3 is 15 amino acids. Here the CDR3 reads CASSSSQRVLLEQYF. CDR3 in DNA: TGTGCCAGCAGTTCATCTCAGCGGGTCCTCCTCGAGCAGTACTTC.

The gene calls are TRBV15 and TRBJ2-7, with 9 bases fitting TRBD2. The germline gives CDR1 LNHNV, CDR2 YYDKDF (reference sequence). The CDR3 extends over 18 amino acids. V shed 4 bases and J 4 bases; nucleotides not matched to a gene: 17. The DNA of the CDR3 is TGTGCCACCAGCAAGAACTCTCTTTCGACTAGCGGTTATTACGAGCAGTACTTC. Translated, it gives CATSKNSLSTSGYYEQYF.

The rearrangement uses TRBV7-6 and TRBJ2-1; 7 bases are a match to TRBD2. Germline-derived CDR1 and CDR2 are SGHVS and FNYEAQ. V was clipped by 5 bases and J by 5 bases; unmatched bases: 12. The CDR3 runs to 16 residues. The CDR3 loop is CASSVNRASGHNEQFF. Written as DNA, the CDR3 is TGTGCCAGCAGCGTGAATAGGGCTAGCGGACACAATGAGCAGTTCTTC.

The chain is built from TRBV21-1 and TRBJ2-1; the table calls TRBD1, which could not be checked here. TRBV21-1 is a documented pseudogene. The CDR3 runs 17 residues. The DNA for the CDR3 is TGTGCCAGCAGCAAAGCCAAGACAGGGAGCTCCTACAATGAGCAGTTCTTC. Translated: CASSKAKTGSSYNEQFF.